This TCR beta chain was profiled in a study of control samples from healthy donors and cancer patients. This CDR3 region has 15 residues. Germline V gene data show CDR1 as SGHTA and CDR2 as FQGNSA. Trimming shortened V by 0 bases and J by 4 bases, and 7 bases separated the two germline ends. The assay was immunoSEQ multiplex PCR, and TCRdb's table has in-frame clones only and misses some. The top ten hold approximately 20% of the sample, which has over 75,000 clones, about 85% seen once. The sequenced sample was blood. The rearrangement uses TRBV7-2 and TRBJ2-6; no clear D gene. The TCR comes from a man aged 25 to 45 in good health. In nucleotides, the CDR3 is TGTGCCAGCAGCTTAGCAGGGATCGGGGCCAACGTCCTGACTTTC. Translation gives CASSLAGIGANVLTF.